A selection of T cell receptor beta chains follows, all from one sample in a study of cytomegalovirus exposure and HLA in healthy donors. Libraries were prepared by immunoSEQ multiplex PCR; TCRdb keeps only in-frame clonotypes and omits some of them. The sample records some 150,000 clones, around a tenth being singletons. Material for sequencing was PBMCs. The source of these receptors is a man between 45 and 60 years old in good health and CMV-seronegative. Each CDR3 is given with its conserved first and last residue. D genes are given only for firm matches. Clone size is stated in some rows and not others, as once, few, many or a class when expanded.

TRBJ2-1,TRBV6-1,TRBD2,many,CASSELAGGYNEQFF,TGTGCCAGCAGTGAACTAGCGGGAGGGTACAATGAGCAGTTCTTC
TRBJ1-4,TRBV28,.,.,CASSRPVWAGDEKLFF,TGTGCCAGCAGCCGCCCCGTATGGGCGGGGGATGAAAAACTGTTTTTT
TRBJ1-2,TRBV30,.,.,CAWSPQGNYGYTF,TGTGCCTGGAGTCCACAGGGAAACTATGGCTACACCTTC
TRBJ1-2,TRBV18,TRBD1,.,CASSPPDRLLNYGYTF,TGTGCCAGCTCACCTCCGGACAGGCTGCTTAACTATGGCTACACCTTC
TRBJ2-7,TRBV19,TRBD2,.,CASSTLAGGPGSYEQYF,TGTGCCAGTAGCACTCTAGCGGGAGGGCCAGGTTCCTACGAGCAGTACTTC
TRBJ1-1,TRBV2,.,.,CASSVRQNTEAFF,TGTGCCAGCAGTGTTAGACAGAACACTGAAGCTTTCTTT
TRBJ2-3,TRBV5-4,TRBD1,few,CASSSRDSGTDTQYF,TGTGCCAGCAGCTCACGGGACAGCGGCACAGATACGCAGTATTTT
TRBJ2-2,TRBV19,.,few,CASNLLDTGELFF,TGTGCCAGTAACCTACTCGACACCGGGGAGCTGTTTTTT
TRBJ2-1,TRBV6-5,.,.,CASSNRLGSGNEQFF,TGTGCCAGCAGTAACAGACTAGGGTCTGGGAATGAGCAGTTCTTC
TRBJ2-5,TRBV21-1,.,few,CASSKDPGETQYF,TGTGCCAGCAGCAAAGATCCGGGAGAGACCCAGTACTTC
TRBJ1-1,TRBV30,.,few,CAWSGGHTEAFF,TGTGCCTGGAGTGGGGGCCACACTGAAGCTTTCTTT
TRBJ2-1,TRBV19,TRBD2,.,CASSIGTNNEQFF,TGTGCCAGTAGTATCGGGACTAACAATGAGCAGTTCTTC
TRBJ1-2,TRBV11-2,TRBD1,.,CASSFRQGSGYTF,TGTGCCAGCAGCTTCCGACAGGGGAGCGGCTACACCTTC
TRBJ2-6,TRBV4-1,.,.,CASSPPGTLIAGANVLTF,TGCGCCAGCAGCCCCCCCGGGACACTAATCGCTGGGGCCAACGTCCTGACTTTC
TRBJ1-1,TRBV19,TRBD1,.,CASSPRTGRGNTEAFF,TGTGCCAGTAGTCCACGGACAGGGAGAGGGAACACTGAAGCTTTCTTT
TRBJ2-5,TRBV18,.,few,CASSPRNLQETQYF,TGTGCCAGCTCACCGAGGAATCTCCAAGAGACCCAGTACTTC
TRBJ2-7,TRBV28,.,.,CASSQLYEQYF,TGTGCCAGCAGTCAACTTTACGAGCAGTACTTC
TRBJ2-5,TRBV9,TRBD2,.,CASSRGGSGRGQETQYF,TGTGCCAGCAGCCGGGGAGGGAGCGGGAGAGGCCAAGAGACCCAGTACTTC
TRBJ2-3,TRBV7-7,.,few,CASSLVGGGDTQYF,TGTGCTAGCAGCTTAGTGGGAGGAGGAGATACGCAGTATTTT
TRBJ2-1,TRBV19,.,once,CASSMGRSNEQFF,TGTGCCAGTAGTATGGGCCGATCCAATGAGCAGTTCTTC
TRBJ2-7,TRBV25-1,TRBD1,.,CASSVAGTGGHEQYF,TGTGCCAGCAGTGTAGCCGGGACAGGGGGCCACGAGCAGTACTTC
TRBJ1-2,TRBV28,TRBD1,.,CASRYPGGQGRGYTF,TGTGCCAGCAGATACCCAGGGGGCCAGGGACGGGGCTACACCTTC
TRBJ1-4,TRBV30,.,few,CAWRSAEINEKLFF,TGTGCCTGGAGGAGCGCGGAGATTAATGAAAAACTGTTTTTT
TRBJ1-2,TRBV30,.,.,CAWTGGDYGYTF,TGTGCCTGGACAGGAGGTGACTATGGCTACACCTTC
TRBJ2-2,TRBV2,TRBD1,.,CASRSGTGGAGELFF,TGTGCCAGCAGGTCCGGGACAGGGGGGGCCGGGGAGCTGTTTTTT
TRBJ2-1,TRBV18,.,once,CASSPLKNPSYNEQFF,TGTGCCAGCTCACCTCTAAAGAATCCTTCCTACAATGAGCAGTTCTTC
TRBJ2-7,TRBV7-9,.,.,CASSRLGVPHEQYF,TGTGCCAGCAGTAGACTGGGTGTCCCCCACGAGCAGTACTTC
TRBJ1-5,TRBV30,TRBD1,.,CAWSDRGIQPQHF,TGTGCCTGGAGTGACAGGGGAATTCAGCCCCAGCATTTT
TRBJ1-4,TRBV6-6,TRBD1,.,CASSYHNTGVNEKLFF,TGTGCCAGCAGTTACCACAACACAGGGGTTAATGAAAAACTGTTTTTT
TRBJ1-3,TRBV11-2,.,few,CASSLHGAEGNTIYF,TGTGCCAGCAGCTTGCATGGGGCGGAGGGAAACACCATATATTTT
TRBJ2-1,TRBV10-3,TRBD2,few,CAISDSGTTGKNEQFF,TGTGCCATCAGTGATTCCGGGACTACGGGAAAAAATGAGCAGTTCTTC
TRBJ2-7,TRBV6-5,TRBD1,few,CASSFEQPGQGYEQYF,TGTGCCAGCAGTTTTGAACAACCGGGACAGGGGTACGAGCAGTACTTC
TRBJ2-2,TRBV18,.,few,CASSPRTSPGELFF,TGTGCCAGCTCACCACGGACATCCCCCGGGGAGCTGTTTTTT
TRBJ2-5,TRBV6-5,.,few,CASSYSGSKETQYF,TGTGCCAGCAGTTACTCTGGTAGCAAAGAGACCCAGTACTTC
TRBJ2-3,TRBV28,TRBD2,few,CASSPPTSGTSTDTQYF,TGTGCCAGCAGTCCCCCGACTAGCGGGACTAGCACAGATACGCAGTATTTT
TRBJ2-5,TRBV5-1,TRBD1,few,CASSLSGTGRETQYF,TGCGCCAGCAGCTTGAGCGGGACAGGGCGGGAGACCCAGTACTTC
TRBJ2-3,TRBV7-3,TRBD2,few,CASSPGGGPPMDTQYF,TGTGCCAGCAGCCCCGGGGGGGGCCCCCCAATGGATACGCAGTATTTT
TRBJ2-7,TRBV29-1,TRBD2,few,CSVVGTNSYEQYF,TGCAGCGTTGTAGGGACTAACTCCTACGAGCAGTACTTC
TRBJ2-2,TRBV5-1,TRBD1,.,CASSFDRGSTGELFF,TGCGCCAGCAGCTTTGACAGGGGAAGCACCGGGGAGCTGTTTTTT
TRBJ2-3,TRBV10-1,TRBD1,few,CASTGTGADTQYF,TGCGCCAGCACCGGGACAGGGGCAGATACGCAGTATTTT
TRBJ2-7,TRBV2,TRBD2,few,CASRFGTSGGEQYF,TGTGCCAGCAGGTTTGGGACTAGCGGAGGGGAGCAGTACTTC
TRBJ1-2,TRBV18,TRBD1,.,CASSPETGVGGYTF,TGTGCCAGCTCACCAGAGACAGGGGTTGGTGGCTACACCTTC
TRBJ2-3,TRBV7-2,.,.,CASSYGLPPTYF,TGTGCCAGCAGCTATGGACTCCCCCCCACGTATTTT
TRBJ2-5,TRBV20-1,.,few,CSASLPETQYF,TGCAGTGCTAGTCTTCCGGAGACCCAGTACTTC
TRBJ1-1,TRBV19,.,few,CASSLGQNTEAFF,TGTGCCAGTAGTTTAGGGCAGAACACTGAAGCTTTCTTT
TRBJ2-2,TRBV7-9,.,few,CASSLQGSGELFF,TGTGCCAGCAGCCTCCAGGGCTCCGGGGAGCTGTTTTTT
TRBJ2-1,TRBV28,TRBD2,.,CASSGREGIDEQFF,TGTGCCAGCAGTGGTCGGGAGGGCATTGATGAGCAGTTCTTC
TRBJ1-2,TRBV7-3,.,few,CASSLTFGAGRYTF,TGTGCCAGCAGCTTAACTTTTGGGGCAGGGAGGTACACCTTC